The 5 T cell receptor beta chains below were found in one sample sequenced in a study of T-cell reconstitution after alpha-beta-depleted transplantation in children. Unique molecular identifiers tagged the TCRbeta library. TCRdb re-analysed the PCR reads in MiXCR, keeping a single row per CDR3 protein. The profile covers more than 150,000 distinct CDR3 sequences, with 13% to 15% appearing a single time and roughly 13% taken by the ten largest. The sample here was PBMCs from the stem cell graft donor, taken from the stem cell graft. The receptors come from a human donor who donated a stem cell graft to a child with acute lymphoblastic leukemia.

This clonotype was seen only once. V is TRBV5-1 and J is TRBJ2-1, with D tentatively TRBD1 (5 bases). CDR1 is SGHRS, CDR2 YFSETQ, per germline. Trimming shortened V by 4 bases and J by 5 bases, and 22 bases separated the two germline ends. There are 17 residues in the CDR3. The CDR3 DNA follows: TGCGCCAGCAGCCCCGGCCGTGGCAGGGTGACGGACAATGAGCAGTTCTTC. Translating it yields CASSPGRGRVTDNEQFF. Full variable domain (remainder filled in from reference TRBV5-1 and TRBJ2-1): KAGVTQTPRYLIKTRGQQVTLSCSPISGHRSVSWYQQTPGQGLQFLFEYFSETQRNKGNFPGRFSGRQFSNSRSEMNVSTLELGDSALYLCASSPGRGRVTDNEQFFGPGTRLTVL.

V usage is TRBV10-3 and J usage is TRBJ2-7, with 7 bases identical to TRBD2. This CDR3 comprises 15 residues. CDR1 is ENHRY, CDR2 SYGVKD, per germline. With 4 bases clipped from V and 0 bases from J, the junction kept 6 bases outside the gene matches. The CDR3 reads CAISGGGRSSYEQYF. CDR3 bases: TGTGCCATCAGTGGGGGAGGGAGGAGCTCCTACGAGCAGTACTTC.

The chain couples TRBV7-8 to TRBJ2-1; D gene unclear. Germline values: CDR1 SGHVS, CDR2 FQNEAQ. The CDR3 totals 14 residues. V lost 8 bases to trimming and J lost 0 bases, with 11 bases between them. CDR3 sequence reads: CASRPGSSYNEQFF. CDR3 nucleotides: TGTGCCAGCCGGCCCGGAAGCTCCTACAATGAGCAGTTCTTC.

At least ten counts were recorded for this clonotype. The chain combines TRBV5-5 with TRBJ2-7; the D is unclear. V dropped 4 bases and J dropped 5 bases, with 7 bases sitting between them. CDR1 and CDR2 (germline): SGHKS, YYEKEE (reference sequence). The CDR3 has 11 residues. CDR3 nucleotide sequence: TGTGCCAGCAGCGAAGTGAACGAGCAGTACTTC. Amino acids: CASSEVNEQYF.

This clonotype was seen many times. This chain joins TRBV5-1 and TRBJ2-6, with 8 nucleotides matching TRBD1. Losses at the gene ends were 1 base for V and 1 base for J; bases not matched to a gene: 10. The CDR3 totals 19 residues. Germline CDR1 is SGHRS and CDR2 is YFSETQ. The CDR3 sequence: CASSLLRPGGRSGANVLTF. The CDR3 nucleotides are TGCGCCAGCAGCTTGCTTCGTCCAGGGGGCAGATCTGGGGCCAACGTCCTGACTTTC.